The 15 T cell receptor beta chains below were found in one sample sequenced in a study of response to subunit inactivated influenza vaccine. TCRdb re-called the RT-PCR reads through MiXCR, storing one row per CDR3 protein. The repertoire has 500,000 to 600,000 distinct CDR3 sequences, 7.6% of them found once; the top ten carry 10% to 15%. The sequences come from PBMCs from blood, collected less than 30 months after vaccination. All receptors come from a man in his fifties or sixties who received an inactivated influenza vaccine.

This clonotype was recorded at least ten times. The chain carries TRBV20-1 and TRBJ1-5, with D tentatively TRBD1 (5 bases). The germline V and J ends were trimmed by 7 bases and 4 bases, with 20 bases remaining between them. Germline V CDR1 and CDR2: DFQATT, SNEGSKA (reference sequence). The CDR3 totals 15 residues. CDR3 DNA: TGCAGTGTCCCGGGACGGACTCTTTTTAATCAGCCCCAGCATTTT. It encodes CSVPGRTLFNQPQHF.

There are many counts of this clonotype. V and J are TRBV20-1 and TRBJ2-5, with no clear D. V was pared by 1 base and J by 5 bases, with 5 bases between. Germline lookup yields CDR1 DFQATT and CDR2 SNEGSKA (reference sequence). This CDR3 has 11 residues. CDR3 in DNA: TGCAGTGCTAGAGGACTGGAGACCCAGTACTTC. This sequence encodes CSARGLETQYF.

The J gene is TRBJ2-1, the V gene TRBV11-2, with D perhaps given as TRBD1 or TRBD2 (5 bases each). The CDR3 covers 16 residues. The V end was cut by 2 bases, the J end by 1 base, with 12 bases between. The germline V gene encodes CDR1 SGHAT and CDR2 FQNNGV. CDR3 sequence: CASSLQMRGSYNEQFF. CDR3 nucleotides: TGTGCCAGCAGCTTACAGATGAGGGGTTCCTACAATGAGCAGTTCTTC.

The chain uses TRBV20-1 and TRBJ2-2; TRBD2 aligns across 7 bases. Germline values: CDR1 DFQATT, CDR2 SNEGSKA (reference sequence). V dropped 6 bases and J dropped 2; count of bases not matched to a gene: 6. The CDR3 totals 14 residues. The CDR3 nucleotides are TGCAGTGCCGGCTGGGGGGGTAACACCGGGGAGCTGTTTTTT. It encodes CSAGWGGNTGELFF.

This chain links TRBV12-3 or TRBV12-4 with TRBJ2-1, with TRBD2 matching over 16 bases. J was trimmed by 12 bases and V by 3 bases; bases with no gene match: 2. CDR3 length equals 14 residues. DNA of the CDR3: TGTGCCAGCAGTTTGGGACTAGCGGGAGGGCCGCAGTTCTTC. Residues: CASSLGLAGGPQFF.

This clonotype appeared a few times. The V gene is TRBV10-2, the J gene TRBJ2-7; 10 bases map to TRBD1. This CDR3 spans 12 amino acids. Trimming at V came to 11 bases and at J to 4 bases, leaving 5 bases not matched to a gene. Germline CDR1 reads WSHSY; CDR2 reads SAAADI. CDR3 DNA sequence: TGCGCCGGCGGACAGGGGGGATACGAGCAGTACTTC. It is translated as CAGGQGGYEQYF.

This clonotype was counted a few times. The chain employs TRBV5-1 and TRBJ1-1, with D perhaps TRBD1 (5 bases). The CDR3 has 15 residues. V was pared by 0 bases and J by 10 bases, with 19 bases between. From germline, CDR1 is SGHRS and CDR2 YFSETQ. CDR3 sequence reads: CASSLEDGTGVGAFF. DNA for the CDR3: TGCGCCAGCAGCTTGGAAGACGGGACGGGGGTAGGAGCTTTCTTT.

The chain recombines TRBV20-1 with TRBJ2-6; tentative D call: TRBD1 (5 bases). With 6 bases removed from V and 4 bases from J, the gap between germline ends came to 13 bases. This CDR3 comprises 14 residues. CDR1 is DFQATT and CDR2 is SNEGSKA in the germline V gene (reference sequence). CDR3: CSARRVSGANVLTF. CDR3 coding DNA: TGCAGTGCCCGCAGGGTGTCCGGGGCCAACGTCCTGACTTTC.

This clonotype has just one count. V usage is TRBV4-1 and J usage is TRBJ1-5, with D maybe TRBD1 (6 bases). V lost 0 bases, J lost 9 bases, and 12 bases lay in between. CDR3 length equals 14 residues. In germline, CDR1 is MGHRA, CDR2 YSYEKL. The CDR3 DNA follows: TGCGCCAGCAGCCAAGAAAGGACAGTCCTGCCCCAGCATTTT. Encoded protein: CASSQERTVLPQHF.

This clonotype came up a few times. This chain joins TRBV6-1 and TRBJ2-2, with D unresolved. The CDR3 is made up of 14 amino acids. CDR1 MNHNS and CDR2 SASEGT come from the germline V gene. With 5 bases removed from V and 5 bases from J, the gap between germline ends came to 12 bases. The CDR3 here is CASSRLVGTGELFF. CDR3 in DNA: TGTGCCAGCAGTCGCTTGGTAGGGACCGGGGAGCTGTTTTTT.

The chain carries TRBV29-1 and TRBJ2-5, with D possibly matching TRBD2 (5 bases). Germline-derived CDR1 and CDR2 are SQVTM and ANQGSEA. Trimming left V 6 bases short and J 7 bases short, with 9 bases between. There are 10 residues in the CDR3. In DNA, the CDR3 is TGCAGCGTGGGAGAGGGGACCCAGTACTTC. This gives the protein CSVGEGTQYF. The whole variable domain, filled in from reference TRBV29-1 and TRBJ2-5, reads SAVISQKPSRDICQRGTSLTIQCQVDSQVTMMFWYRQQPGQSLTLIATANQGSEATYESGFVIDKFPISRPNLTFSTLTVSNMSPEDSSIYLCSVGEGTQYFGPGTRLLVL.

In nucleotides, the CDR3 is TGCAGTGCTAGAGAGGTGGGACTAGCGAAAGAGACCCAGTACTTC. Translation gives CSAREVGLAKETQYF. The gene calls are TRBV20-1 and TRBJ2-5; 10 bases agree with TRBD2. The CDR3 has 15 amino acids. With V trimmed by 0 bases and J by 3 bases, 4 bases remained unmatched. Per germline, CDR1 DFQATT and CDR2 SNEGSKA (reference sequence).

This clonotype was counted many times. The gene calls are TRBV7-9 and TRBJ2-1, with D perhaps matching TRBD1 or TRBD2 (5 bases each). With 5 bases removed from V and 3 bases from J, the gap between germline ends came to 14 bases. The CDR3 is made up of 15 amino acids. Germline assignment: CDR1 SEHNR and CDR2 FQNEAQ (reference sequence). The CDR3 DNA reads TGTGCCAGCAGCCCCCGGGACGGCTACTACAATGAGCAGTTCTTC. Residues: CASSPRDGYYNEQFF.

The chain carries TRBV6-5 and TRBJ2-7; 7 positions agree with TRBD1. In germline, CDR1 is MNHEY, CDR2 SVGAGI. Germline trimming cut 0 bases from V and 0 bases from J; bases unmatched to any gene: 2. This CDR3 spans 15 amino acids. The CDR3 sequence: CASSYSYRGSYEQYF. The CDR3 region has the DNA TGTGCCAGCAGTTACTCATACAGGGGCTCCTACGAGCAGTACTTC.

This clonotype was observed a handful of times. This chain joins TRBV12-3 or TRBV12-4 and TRBJ2-2; TRBD2 is a possible D gene (6 bases). V lost 1 base, J lost 5 bases, and 14 bases lay in between. The CDR3 runs to 16 residues. In DNA, the CDR3 is TGTGCCAGCAGTTTAGGTCTTGGGGGGTTGACCGGGGAGCTGTTTTTT. It is translated as CASSLGLGGLTGELFF.